These 2 T cell receptor beta chains came from one sample sequenced in a study of T cell clonality in common variable immunodeficiency. Method: immunoSEQ multiplex PCR; TCRdb's copy keeps in-frame clones and lacks some. The repertoire consists of approximately 40,000 clones, none detected only once. What was sequenced was peripheral blood mononuclear cells. Receptor source: a person aged 18-70 years in good health.

There are many counts of this clone. The CDR3 goes on 3 residues after the read ends, and that part is filled in from the germline J gene. The rearrangement joins TRBV23-1 to TRBJ2-7; 10 nucleotides line up with TRBD2. TRBV23-1 is treated as an ORF (open reading frame) with a function not yet certain. This CDR3 is 18 amino acids long. V lost 3 bases, J lost 1 base, and 12 bases stayed unmatched. This CDR3 reads CASSHPRSSGSRSYEQYF. The covered CDR3 bases are TGCGCCAGCAGTCACCCCCGCTCTAGCGGGAGTAGGTCCTACGAG.

This clone appeared many times. From the germline J gene comes the end of the CDR3, since the read stops 3 residues before it. The rearrangement links TRBV19 to TRBJ2-1; 10 positions match TRBD2. The CDR3 contains 16 residues. The germline CDR1 and CDR2 sequences are LNHDA and SQIVND (reference sequence). V shed 1 base, J shed 5 bases, and the junction held 5 bases outside the gene matches. CDR3 sequence: CASSIGGTSVNNEQFF. CDR3 DNA (partial): TGTGCCAGTAGTATAGGGGGGACTAGCGTTAACAATGAG.